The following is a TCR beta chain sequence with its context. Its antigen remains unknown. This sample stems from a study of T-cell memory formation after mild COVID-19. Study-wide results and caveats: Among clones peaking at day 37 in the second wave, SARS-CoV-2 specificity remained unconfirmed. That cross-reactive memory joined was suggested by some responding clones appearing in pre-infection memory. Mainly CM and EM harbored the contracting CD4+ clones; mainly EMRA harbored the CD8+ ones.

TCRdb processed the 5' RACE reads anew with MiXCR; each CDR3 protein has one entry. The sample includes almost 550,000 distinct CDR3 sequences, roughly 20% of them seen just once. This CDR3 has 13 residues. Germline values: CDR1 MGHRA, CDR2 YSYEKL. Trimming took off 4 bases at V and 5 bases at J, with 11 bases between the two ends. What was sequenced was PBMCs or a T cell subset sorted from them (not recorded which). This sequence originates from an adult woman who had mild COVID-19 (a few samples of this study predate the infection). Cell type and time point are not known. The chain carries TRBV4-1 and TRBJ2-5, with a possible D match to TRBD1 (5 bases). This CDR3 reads CASSRATEETQYF. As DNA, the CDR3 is TGCGCCAGCAGCCGAGCGACAGAGGAGACCCAGTACTTC.